Listed here is a single T cell receptor (beta chain). What this receptor recognizes is not known. No qualities accompany the bases; no much larger clone lies one base away. These data originate in a study of cytomegalovirus exposure and HLA in healthy donors (dated by TCRdb to 2016 to 2017). At the level of the whole study: According to a later analysis, the roughly 120 validation repertoires were produced on the same platform as the roughly 720 repertoires of the first cohort. The study combined high-throughput TCR immunosequencing, statistical association of individual TCRs with disease status, and machine learning to predict cytomegalovirus infection status. Along with the roughly 610-subject first cohort, a separate validation cohort of over a hundred different subjects was used. The study aimed to test whether signatures of past pathogen exposure could be identified by cataloging public T cell receptors. The paper's findings and limits, for the study overall: Across donors, most TCR sequences were observed very rarely, whereas some public TCRs were present in many individuals. In the study, 150 to 200 TCR beta chains were listed as associated with cytomegalovirus. Cytomegalovirus status was reported to be diagnosed by the classifier with high specificity and sensitivity in both the original and validation cohorts. The authors suggested that the approach could potentially be extended to other disease states and immunological phenotypes. Of the cluster scores, approximately 94% were above 0 in a later analysis, which found that TCRs clustered in the first cohort also tended to co-occur in the 120 validation repertoires. A few of the identified cytomegalovirus-associated TCR beta chains were confirmed in vitro to be specific for cytomegalovirus antigens. The validation cohort had no HLA typing available for a later analysis, so co-occurrence within that cohort was assessed over all 120 or so repertoires.

The CDR3 covers 14 residues, taking in both the cysteine and the phenylalanine. Here the CDR3 DNA is all that survives: 42 bases in frame from base 1. CDR1 and CDR2, looked up from the germline V gene (reference sequence), are MNHEY and SMNVEV. After removal of 6 bases from V and 8 bases from J, the junction retains 10 bases not matched to a gene. The method was the immunoSEQ multiplex PCR assay. In the authors' own workflow: A statistical classification framework was developed to diagnose cytomegalovirus status using the catalog of TCR beta chain sequences. Drawn from immuneACCESS, this table holds only the in-frame rearrangements with V and J called that TCRdb kept. Clones are partly lost; checked studies trace under half to an unresolved V gene and leave the rest unexplained. V and J calls and clone size follow that table, whereas D and trimming were derived from the DNA. This sample comprises over 50,000 clones, about 91% of them detected only once. The top ten hold approximately 5% of the sample.

The donors belonged to the validation cohort of about 120 subjects, which was separate from the roughly 700-subject first cohort. Recombination joined TRBV27 with TRBJ2-4, with 7 junctional bases fitting TRBD2. Sequencing was performed on PBMCs. This sequence originates from a man younger than 35 in good health and CMV-seropositive. The CDR3 reads as follows: CASSPGGIQDIQYF. The sequenced DNA is TGTGCCAGCAGCCCCGGGGGGATTCAGGACATTCAGTACTTC.